This T cell receptor beta chain emerged from a study of PD-L1 blockade in urothelial cancer. Study details: Male sex and bladder-origin urothelial cancer were recorded for about nine tenths of the roughly 29 patients. Patients had received 0 to 3 prior chemotherapy regimens.

Germline lookup yields CDR1 KGHSH and CDR2 LQKENI. The J segment lost 5 bases and the V segment lost 5 bases, leaving 4 bases of the junction unmatched. The CDR3 runs to 14 residues. Profiled with immunoSEQ multiplex PCR; TCRdb holds only in-frame clones, not every one. The table shows around 56,000 clones, with 85% to 90% occurring only once. Patients each gave 1 to 8 samples, pretreatment and on-treatment. V and J are TRBV18 and TRBJ1-5, with TRBD1 identical over 9 bases. The input for sequencing was PBMCs, taken around atezolizumab (anti-PD-L1) treatment. This clonotype was sampled from a man over 45 with urothelial cancer. The CDR3, as DNA: TGTGCCAGCTCATCGACAGGGGGTCATCAGCCCCAGCATTTT. It encodes CASSSTGGHQPQHF.